The clone carrying this T cell receptor beta chain was found many times. These data come from a study of neurological immune-mediated disorders. The cDNA was generated through 5'RACE incorporating 10-nucleotide random UMIs. TCRdb processed the 5' RACE reads anew with MiXCR; each CDR3 protein has one entry. The sample lists some 47,000 distinct CDR3 sequences, about 6% occurring once. CDR3 length equals 13 residues. The V gene lost 0 bases and the J gene lost 9 bases, with 6 bases spanning the gap. Germline V gives CDR1 SGHAT, CDR2 FQNNGV. Sorted libraries drew on 850,000 to 1,000,000 CD4+ or CD8+ T cells.

The chain joins TRBV11-2 to TRBJ2-6; D unresolved. The sequence was collected from a woman in her thirties or forties in good health. Sequencing was done on a sample of CD4+ T cells from blood. DNA for the CDR3: TGTGCCAGCAGCTTAGATCGGGTCAACGTCCTGACTTTC. It is translated as CASSLDRVNVLTF.